The sequence of this T cell receptor (beta chain) was determined in a study of blood T cells in healthy people across ages. This CDR3 has 16 amino acids. The V end was cut by 2 bases, the J end by 7 bases, with 20 bases between. Looked up from germline, CDR1 is SGHDN and CDR2 is FVKESK. Primed by a sample-barcoded 5' primer and a J-beta primer mix, a second PCR proceeded for about 6 to 11 cycles. TCRdb processed the 5' RACE reads anew with MiXCR; each CDR3 protein has one entry. The table lists 1 million or so distinct CDR3 sequences, roughly a quarter of them singletons. This same sample was also taken into another study, of T cells of mothers and their children.

Specimen: blood. The chain recombines TRBV14 with TRBJ1-2; tentatively, D is TRBD1 (5 bases). The clonotype originates from a girl aged 2 to 9 in good health. The CDR3 spells CASSQRRGPERGGYTF. In DNA, the CDR3 is TGTGCCAGCAGCCAAAGACGAGGACCGGAGAGGGGTGGCTACACCTTC.